This TCR beta chain was captured by sequencing in a study of regulatory T cells in long-lasting Graves disease. In building TCR beta libraries, iRepertoire HTBI primers were used together with Arm-PCR of CDR3 regions. In TCRdb, the multiplex PCR reads were re-called with MiXCR into one record per CDR3 protein. The table shows roughly 420,000 distinct CDR3 sequences, with about a sixth occurring only once. Regarding time point: newly diagnosed GD, antithyroid drugs for less than 3 months. PBMC-derived RNA was used for the TCR library. The same sample was also used in a study of T cells in Graves' hyperthyroidism and ophthalmopathy.

Specimen: peripheral blood mononuclear cells (PBMCs), collected at new diagnosis, from a patient treated with antithyroid drugs. The source of this sequence is a woman in her twenties or thirties with Graves disease.

The CDR3 DNA is TGTGCCACCAGCAGGGACAGGGGATTGGAGACCCAGTACTTC. It yields the protein CATSRDRGLETQYF. The V gene is TRBV15, the J gene TRBJ2-5, with 9 positions matching TRBD1. J lost 5 bases, V lost 3 bases, and 4 bases had no gene match. The CDR3 runs to 14 residues. Germline V gives CDR1 LNHNV, CDR2 YYDKDF (reference sequence). Together with reference TRBV15 and TRBJ2-5, the CDR3 gives the full variable domain: DAMVIQNPRYQVTQFGKPVTLSCSQTLNHNVMYWYQQKSSQAPKLLFHYYDKDFNNEADTPDNFQSRRPNTSFCFLDIRSPGLGDTAMYLCATSRDRGLETQYFGPGTRLLVL.